This T cell receptor beta chain was sequenced during a study of early T cells in non-severe SARS-CoV-2 infection. Unique molecular identifiers were added to individual cDNA molecules. MiXCR, applied by TCRdb to the 5' RACE reads, yields one record per CDR3 protein. The repertoire includes about 63,000 distinct CDR3 sequences, 10% to 15% of them detected once, and about 4.7% sits in the top ten. The germline CDR1 and CDR2 sequences are SGHTA and FQGNSA. Trimming left V 5 bases short and J 7 bases short, with 11 bases between. This CDR3 comprises 12 residues. The TCR sequence derives from an adult who was a healthcare worker with PCR-confirmed SARS-CoV-2 infection or an uninfected control (not recorded which). V usage is TRBV7-2 and J usage is TRBJ2-5, with D unclear. Sequencing was done on a sample of whole blood. This CDR3 reads CASSPRVGTQYF. The CDR3 coding sequence is TGTGCCAGCAGCCCCCGAGTGGGGACCCAGTACTTC.